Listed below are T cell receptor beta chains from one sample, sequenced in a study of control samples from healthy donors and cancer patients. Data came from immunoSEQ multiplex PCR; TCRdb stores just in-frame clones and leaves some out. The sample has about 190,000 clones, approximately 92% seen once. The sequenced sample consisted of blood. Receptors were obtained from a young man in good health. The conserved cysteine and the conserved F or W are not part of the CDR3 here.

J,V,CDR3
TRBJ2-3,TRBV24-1,ATSDPRRGGTDTQY
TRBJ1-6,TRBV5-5,ASSNTIRNNSPLH
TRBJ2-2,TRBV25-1,ASSERLGKNTGELF
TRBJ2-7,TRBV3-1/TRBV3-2,ASSLQDGYEQY
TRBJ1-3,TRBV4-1,ASSATEELSGNTIY
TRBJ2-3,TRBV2,ASRGRPGTDTQY
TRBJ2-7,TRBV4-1,ASSQETGYEQY
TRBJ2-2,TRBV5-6,ASSLEVVSGELF
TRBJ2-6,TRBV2,ASSETVSGANVLT
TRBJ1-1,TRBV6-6,ASSYGRGNTEAF
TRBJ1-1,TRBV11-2,ASSPRRGDRTEAF
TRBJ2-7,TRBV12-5,ASGTTRTEQY
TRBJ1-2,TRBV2,ASRGQGDGYT
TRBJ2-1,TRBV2,ASSERNRIDNEQF
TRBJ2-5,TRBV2,ASSEYQETQY
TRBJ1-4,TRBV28,ASSSQRTVGEKLF
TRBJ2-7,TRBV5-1,ASSSNYEQY
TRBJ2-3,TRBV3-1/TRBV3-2,ASSQERGQTDTQY
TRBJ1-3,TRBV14,ASSQDGTLFGNTIY
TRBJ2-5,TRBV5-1,ASSLARTAQETQY
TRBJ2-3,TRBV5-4,ASSLYGRSTDTQY
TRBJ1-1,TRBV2,ASKGTPGTEAF
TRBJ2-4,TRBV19,ASSPSGGAKNIQY
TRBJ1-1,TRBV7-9,ASSLGGGYQAF
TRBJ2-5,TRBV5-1,ASSPGTSGGLETQY
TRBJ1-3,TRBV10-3,AISGTGDTIY